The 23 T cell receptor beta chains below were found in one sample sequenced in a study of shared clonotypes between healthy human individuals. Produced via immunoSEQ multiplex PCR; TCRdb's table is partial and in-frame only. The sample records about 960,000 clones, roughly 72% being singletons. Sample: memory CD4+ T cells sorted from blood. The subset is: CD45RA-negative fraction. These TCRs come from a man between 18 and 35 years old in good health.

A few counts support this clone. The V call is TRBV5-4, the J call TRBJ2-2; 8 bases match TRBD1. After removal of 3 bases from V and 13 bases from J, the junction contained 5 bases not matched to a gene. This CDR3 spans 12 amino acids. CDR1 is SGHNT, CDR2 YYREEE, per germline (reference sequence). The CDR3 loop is CASSSDREVLFF. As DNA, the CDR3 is TGTGCCAGCAGCTCGGACAGGGAAGTGCTGTTTTTT. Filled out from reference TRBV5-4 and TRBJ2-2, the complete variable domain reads ETGVTQSPTHLIKTRGQQVTLRCSSQSGHNTVSWYQQALGQGPQFIFQYYREEENGRGNFPPRFSGLQFPNYSSELNVNALELDDSALYLCASSSDREVLFFGEGSRLTVL.

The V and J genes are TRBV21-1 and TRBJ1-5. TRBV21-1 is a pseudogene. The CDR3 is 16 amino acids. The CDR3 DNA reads TGTGCCAGCAGGGGGTCCATTAATTATAGCAATCAGCCCCAGCATTTT. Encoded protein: CASRGSINYSNQPQHF.

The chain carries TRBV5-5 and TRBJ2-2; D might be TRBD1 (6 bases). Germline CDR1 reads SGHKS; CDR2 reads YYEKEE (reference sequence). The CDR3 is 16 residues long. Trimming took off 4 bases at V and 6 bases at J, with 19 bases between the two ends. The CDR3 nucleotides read TGTGCCAGCAGCACAGCCACACAGGGCTCCGCCGGGGAGCTGTTTTTT. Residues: CASSTATQGSAGELFF.

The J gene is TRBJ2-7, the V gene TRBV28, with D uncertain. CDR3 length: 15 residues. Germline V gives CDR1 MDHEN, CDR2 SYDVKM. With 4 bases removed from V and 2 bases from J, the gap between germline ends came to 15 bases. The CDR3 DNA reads TGTGCCAGCAGTTCTTTGGGCAGGAATACCTACGAGCAGTACTTC. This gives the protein CASSSLGRNTYEQYF.

The CDR3 DNA follows: TGTGCCAGCAGCAATACTGCAGGGAGCACAGATACGCAGTATTTT. Translated, it gives CASSNTAGSTDTQYF. V and J are TRBV21-1 and TRBJ2-3; TRBD1, the table's D call, was not compared with the DNA. TRBV21-1 corresponds to a pseudogene. The CDR3 loop spans 15 amino acids.

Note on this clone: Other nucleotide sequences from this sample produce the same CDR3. CDR3 sequence: CASRTTGNTGELFF. The CDR3 region has the DNA TGTGCCAGCAGAACTACAGGGAACACCGGGGAGCTGTTTTTT. This chain links TRBV25-1 with TRBJ2-2, with a weak D call TRBD1 (5 bases). This CDR3 spans 14 amino acids. The V and J ends lost 6 bases and 1 base respectively, with 9 bases between them. The germline gives CDR1 MGHDK, CDR2 SYGVNS.

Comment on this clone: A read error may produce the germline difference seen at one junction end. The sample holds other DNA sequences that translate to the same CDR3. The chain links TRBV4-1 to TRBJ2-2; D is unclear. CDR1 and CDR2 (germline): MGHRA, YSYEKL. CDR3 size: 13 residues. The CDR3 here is CASSQGSRGELFF. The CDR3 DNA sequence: TGCGCTAGCAGCCAAGGGTCCAGAGGGGAGCTGTTTTTT.

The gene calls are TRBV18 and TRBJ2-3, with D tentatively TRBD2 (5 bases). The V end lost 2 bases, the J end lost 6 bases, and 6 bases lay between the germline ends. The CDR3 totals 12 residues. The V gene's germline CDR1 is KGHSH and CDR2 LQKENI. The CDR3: CASSPSSDTQYF. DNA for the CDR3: TGTGCCAGCTCACCATCTAGCGATACGCAGTATTTT.

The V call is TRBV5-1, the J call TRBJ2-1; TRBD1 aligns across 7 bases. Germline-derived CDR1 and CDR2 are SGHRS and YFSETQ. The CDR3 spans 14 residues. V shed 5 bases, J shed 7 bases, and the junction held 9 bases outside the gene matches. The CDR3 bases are TGCGCCAGCAGACCCGGGACAGTACAAAATGAGCAGTTCTTC. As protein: CASRPGTVQNEQFF.

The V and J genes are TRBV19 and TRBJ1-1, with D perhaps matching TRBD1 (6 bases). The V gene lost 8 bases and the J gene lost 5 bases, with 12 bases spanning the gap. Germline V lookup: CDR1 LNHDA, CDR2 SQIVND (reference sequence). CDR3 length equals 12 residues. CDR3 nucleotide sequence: TGTGCCAGTCAGGGGTATCGGACTGAAGCTTTCTTT. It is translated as CASQGYRTEAFF.

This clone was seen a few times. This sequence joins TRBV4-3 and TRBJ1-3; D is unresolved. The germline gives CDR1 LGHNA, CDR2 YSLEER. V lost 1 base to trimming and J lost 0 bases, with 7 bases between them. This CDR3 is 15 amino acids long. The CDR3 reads CASSQVFNSGNTIYF. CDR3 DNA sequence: TGCGCCAGCAGCCAAGTATTCAACTCTGGAAACACCATATATTTT.

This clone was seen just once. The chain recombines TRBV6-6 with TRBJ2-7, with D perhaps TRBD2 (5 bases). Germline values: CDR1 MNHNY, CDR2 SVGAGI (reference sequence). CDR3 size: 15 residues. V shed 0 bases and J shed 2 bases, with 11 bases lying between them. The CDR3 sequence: CASSYSDLATYEQYF. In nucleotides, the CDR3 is TGTGCCAGCAGTTACTCGGACCTAGCCACCTACGAGCAGTACTTC.

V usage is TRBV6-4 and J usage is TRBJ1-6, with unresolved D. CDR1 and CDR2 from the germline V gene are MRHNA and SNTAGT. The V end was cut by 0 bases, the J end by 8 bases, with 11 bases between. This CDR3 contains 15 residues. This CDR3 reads CASSDSGLDHSPLHF. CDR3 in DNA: TGTGCCAGCAGTGACTCTGGCTTAGACCATTCACCCCTCCACTTT.

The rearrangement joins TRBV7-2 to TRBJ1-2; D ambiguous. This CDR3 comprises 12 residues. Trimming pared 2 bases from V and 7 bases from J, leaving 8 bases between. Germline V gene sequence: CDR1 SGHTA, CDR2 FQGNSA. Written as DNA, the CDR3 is TGTGCCAGCAGCTTATCGGCGGTTGGCTACACCTTC. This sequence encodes CASSLSAVGYTF.

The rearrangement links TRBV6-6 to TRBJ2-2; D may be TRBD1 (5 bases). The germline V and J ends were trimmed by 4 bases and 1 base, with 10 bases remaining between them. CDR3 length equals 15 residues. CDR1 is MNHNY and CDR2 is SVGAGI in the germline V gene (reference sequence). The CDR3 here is CASSLGHLNTGELFF. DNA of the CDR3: TGTGCCAGCAGTTTAGGACACCTGAACACCGGGGAGCTGTTTTTT.

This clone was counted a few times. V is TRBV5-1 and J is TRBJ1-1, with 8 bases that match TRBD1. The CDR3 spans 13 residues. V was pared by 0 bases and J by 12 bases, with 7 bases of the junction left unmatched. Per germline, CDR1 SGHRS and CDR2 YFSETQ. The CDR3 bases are TGCGCCAGCAGCTTGGAGGACAGGGCAGTATCTTTCTTT. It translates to CASSLEDRAVSFF.

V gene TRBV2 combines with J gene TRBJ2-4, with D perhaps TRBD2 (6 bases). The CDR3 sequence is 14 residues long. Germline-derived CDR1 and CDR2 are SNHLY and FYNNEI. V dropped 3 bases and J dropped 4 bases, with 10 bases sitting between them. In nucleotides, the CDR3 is TGTGCCAGCAGTGACGGGGGATCTAAAAACATTCAGTACTTC. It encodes CASSDGGSKNIQYF. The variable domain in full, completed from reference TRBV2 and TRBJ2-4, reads EPEVTQTPSHQVTQMGQEVILRCVPISNHLYFYWYRQILGQKVEFLVSFYNNEISEKSEIFDDQFSVERPDGSNFTLKIRSTKLEDSAMYFCASSDGGSKNIQYFGAGTRLSVL.

This CDR3 reads CASSRGRGDGLNQPQHF. Written as DNA, the CDR3 is TGTGCCAGTAGTAGGGGTCGAGGCGACGGTTTGAATCAGCCCCAGCATTTT. The chain links TRBV19 to TRBJ1-5; no clear D gene. Germline CDR1 is LNHDA and CDR2 is SQIVND (reference sequence). Trimming pared 4 bases from V and 4 bases from J, leaving 20 bases between. The CDR3 extends over 17 amino acids.

The CDR3 is CASSGTLRTDTQYF. In DNA form, the CDR3 reads TGTGCCAGCAGTGGAACTCTGCGCACAGATACGCAGTATTTT. The gene calls are TRBV6-1 and TRBJ2-3; D remains unclear. CDR3 length equals 14 residues. Germline V gene sequence: CDR1 MNHNS, CDR2 SASEGT. Trimming pared 4 bases from V and 1 base from J, leaving 9 bases between.

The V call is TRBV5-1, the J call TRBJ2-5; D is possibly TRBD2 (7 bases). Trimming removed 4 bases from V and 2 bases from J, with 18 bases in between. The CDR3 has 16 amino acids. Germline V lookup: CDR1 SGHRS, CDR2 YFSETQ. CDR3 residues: CASSTGGLEGQETQYF. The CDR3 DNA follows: TGCGCCAGCAGCACGGGGGGCCTAGAGGGGCAAGAGACCCAGTACTTC.

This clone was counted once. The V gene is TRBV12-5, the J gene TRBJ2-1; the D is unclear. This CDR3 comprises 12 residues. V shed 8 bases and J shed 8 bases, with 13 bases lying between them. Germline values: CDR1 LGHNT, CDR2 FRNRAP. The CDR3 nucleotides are TGTGCTAGTAGCTTAGGTGGCTATGAGCAGTTCTTC. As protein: CASSLGGYEQFF.

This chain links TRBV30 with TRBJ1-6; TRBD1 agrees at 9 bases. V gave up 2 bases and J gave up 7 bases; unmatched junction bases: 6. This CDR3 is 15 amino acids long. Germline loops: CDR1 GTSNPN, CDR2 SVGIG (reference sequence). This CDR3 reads CAWSLGQGGNSPLHF. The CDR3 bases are TGTGCCTGGAGTCTGGGACAGGGAGGGAATTCACCCCTCCACTTT.

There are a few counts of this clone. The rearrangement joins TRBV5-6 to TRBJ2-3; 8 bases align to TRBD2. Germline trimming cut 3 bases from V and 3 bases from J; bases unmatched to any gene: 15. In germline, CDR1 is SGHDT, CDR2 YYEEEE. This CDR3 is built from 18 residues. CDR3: CASSSPNRGGRGTDTQYF. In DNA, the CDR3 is TGTGCCAGCAGCTCGCCAAATCGGGGGGGCCGGGGGACAGATACGCAGTATTTT.